Listed below are T cell receptor beta chains from one sample, sequenced in a study of blood T cell repertoires in COVID-19. Generated by immunoSEQ multiplex PCR, the TCRdb table keeps only in-frame clones and is missing some. Among approximately 190,000 clones, around four fifths were seen once, and the ten largest hold 4% to 6%. The sample comprised peripheral blood. The source is a woman in her seventies with active or convalescent COVID-19. The CDR3 runs from the conserved cysteine through the conserved F or W. Each record gives: D gene, V gene, J gene, clone size, CDR3 DNA, CDR3 protein. A D gene is named only where the DNA matches it firmly. Clone size appears in some rows only: once, few, many, or a class for an expanded clone.

NA	TRBV5-1	TRBJ1-4	NA	TGCGCCAGCACCCCGGGTTCCAGTCGCACTAATGAAAAACTGTTTTTT	CASTPGSSRTNEKLFF
NA	TRBV24-1	TRBJ2-1	NA	TGTGCCACCAGTGATTTCCAGCCCGGCGGTAATGAGCAGTTCTTC	CATSDFQPGGNEQFF
NA	TRBV5-1	TRBJ1-1	NA	TGCGCCAGCAGCTTGGTAAGGGGAAACACTGAAGCTTTCTTT	CASSLVRGNTEAFF
NA	TRBV5-1	TRBJ1-2	NA	TGCGCCAGCAGCTTGGGCGGCAGGGGTTTGGGTTTGATATATGGCTACACCTTC	CASSLGGRGLGLIYGYTF
TRBD1	TRBV14	TRBJ2-2	NA	TGTGCCAGCAGCTCGCCCCGACAGGGTCGGAACACCGGGGAGCTGTTTTTT	CASSSPRQGRNTGELFF
TRBD2	TRBV7-3	TRBJ2-2	NA	TGTGCCAGCAGCTCGACTAGCATAGGCGGGGAGCTGTTTTTT	CASSSTSIGGELFF
NA	TRBV19	TRBJ1-5	once	TGTGCCAGTAGGAGGGGAGGGGTAAGTCAGCCCCAGCATTTT	CASRRGGVSQPQHF
NA	TRBV5-1	TRBJ1-1	NA	TGCGCCAGCAGCTTGGTCAGGGATACTGAAGCTTTCTTT	CASSLVRDTEAFF
TRBD2	TRBV7-9	TRBJ2-3	many	TGTGCCAGCAGCCCAAAGGTGAGACTAGCGGGAGTCACAGATACGCAGTATTTT	CASSPKVRLAGVTDTQYF
TRBD1	TRBV28	TRBJ1-1	NA	TGTGCCAGCAGTCCACCTGGGACAGGGATGAACACTGAAGCTTTCTTT	CASSPPGTGMNTEAFF
NA	TRBV29-1	TRBJ2-3	NA	TGCAGCGTCGAATTGGGGGCCCCAGATACGCAGTATTTT	CSVELGAPDTQYF
NA	TRBV5-1	TRBJ2-2	NA	TGCGCCAGCAGCTTCCGGGGGAGTACCGGGGAGCTGTTTTTT	CASSFRGSTGELFF
NA	TRBV2	TRBJ1-2	NA	TGTGCCAGCAGTGAAGCTATCGGGGGGCCGACCCAAGCTAACTATGGCTACACCTTC	CASSEAIGGPTQANYGYTF
TRBD2	TRBV27	TRBJ2-1	NA	TGTGCCAGCAGTTTTGGCCGAACCCTAGCGGGAGGGCCCTACAATGAGCAGTTCTTC	CASSFGRTLAGGPYNEQFF
NA	TRBV9	TRBJ2-3	NA	TGTGCCAGCAGCCCAAGAGGGCGGGATACGCAGTATTTT	CASSPRGRDTQYF
TRBD1	TRBV20-1	TRBJ1-2	NA	TGCAGTGCCAGTGGGACAGGCTATGGCTACACCTTC	CSASGTGYGYTF
TRBD1	TRBV5-6	TRBJ1-2	NA	TGTGCCAGCAGTAGACAGGGCTATGGCTACACCTTC	CASSRQGYGYTF
NA	TRBV5-1	TRBJ1-6	once	TGCGCCAGCAGCTTGTTCGGTTTCTATTCACCCCTCCACTTT	CASSLFGFYSPLHF
TRBD1	TRBV6-1	TRBJ2-1	NA	TGTGCCAGCAGTGAAGAAGGGACAGGGGGAAATGAGCAGTTCTTC	CASSEEGTGGNEQFF
NA	TRBV28	TRBJ2-1	NA	TGTGCCAGCAGTTTAGGCCGACTAGAGGGCAATGAGCAGTTCTTC	CASSLGRLEGNEQFF
TRBD2	TRBV5-1	TRBJ2-7	NA	TGCGCCAGCTGCAGGGGGACGGCTAGCGGGATCCTCTTTGGGGAGCAGTACTTC	CASCRGTASGILFGEQYF
TRBD2	TRBV2	TRBJ2-2	NA	TGTGCCAGCTCGACTAGCGGGAGGACCGGGGAGCTGTTTTTT	CASSTSGRTGELFF
TRBD2	TRBV11-2	TRBJ2-5	few	TGTGCCAGCAGCCACATGAGGGGCGGGAGGGCGAAGACCCAGTACTTC	CASSHMRGGRAKTQYF
TRBD1	TRBV7-8	TRBJ2-3	NA	TGTGCCAGCAGCCAAGGACAGGGGAAAGATACGCAGTATTTT	CASSQGQGKDTQYF
NA	TRBV11-3	TRBJ2-1	NA	TGTGCCAGCAGCCACCGTACCCCCCTGGCCAATGATGAGCAGTTCTTC	CASSHRTPLANDEQFF
TRBD2	TRBV9	TRBJ2-5	NA	TGTGCCAGCAGCGGATCACTAGCGGGAGAGGGTGAGACCCAGTACTTC	CASSGSLAGEGETQYF
TRBD2	TRBV7-8	TRBJ2-5	few	TGTGCCAGCAGCCCTCTAGCGGGAGCTGGCCCAGAGACCCAGTACTTC	CASSPLAGAGPETQYF
TRBD1	TRBV18	TRBJ1-2	NA	TGTGCCAGCTCAAGACAGGGGCTGACTAACTATGGCTACACCTTC	CASSRQGLTNYGYTF
TRBD1	TRBV10-1	TRBJ2-7	NA	TGCGCCAGCAGTGCTCACAGGGGGCGACCCCCCTACGAGCAGTACTTC	CASSAHRGRPPYEQYF
TRBD1	TRBV18	TRBJ2-7	NA	TGTGCCAGCTCACCCGGGACAGGTAACGAGCAGTACTTC	CASSPGTGNEQYF
NA	TRBV19	TRBJ2-1	NA	TGTGCCAGTACAGGGGAGGGCCTGGAGGATGAGCAGTTCTTC	CASTGEGLEDEQFF
NA	TRBV6-1	TRBJ2-7	NA	TGTGCCAGCAGTGACGGGAAACCCTACGAGCAGTACTTC	CASSDGKPYEQYF
NA	TRBV24-1	TRBJ2-7	NA	TGTGCCACCCCTACTCCCTCACCCTCCTACGAGCAGTACTTC	CATPTPSPSYEQYF
TRBD2	TRBV4-1	TRBJ2-5	NA	TGCGCCAGCAGCCGCGTGACGGGACTAGCGGTTCAAGAGACCCAGTACTTC	CASSRVTGLAVQETQYF
NA	TRBV20-1	TRBJ2-2	NA	TGCAGTGCCAGTGCTTCGGGGACCGGGGAGCTGTTTTTT	CSASASGTGELFF
NA	TRBV12-3/TRBV12-4	TRBJ1-5	NA	TGTGCCAGCAGTTTGGGCAGCGGTGGGCCCCAGCATTTT	CASSLGSGGPQHF
NA	TRBV28	TRBJ1-5	NA	TGTGCCAGCAGTATGACAGTTAGCAATCAGCCCCAGCATTTT	CASSMTVSNQPQHF
NA	TRBV4-1	TRBJ1-2	NA	TGCGCCAGCAGCCAAGCCCCAGGCCTGGAAAGCTATGGCTACACCTTC	CASSQAPGLESYGYTF
TRBD1	TRBV18	TRBJ1-2	NA	TGTGCCAGCTCACGGGACAGGGCCCTCTATGGCTACACCTTC	CASSRDRALYGYTF
NA	TRBV12-3/TRBV12-4	TRBJ2-1	NA	TGTGCCAGCAGGGGCCGGGGCTACAATGAGCAGTTCTTC	CASRGRGYNEQFF
TRBD1	TRBV2	TRBJ2-3	few	TGTGCCAGCAGTGGGGACAGGGCCCCACAAGATACGCAGTATTTT	CASSGDRAPQDTQYF
TRBD1	TRBV18	TRBJ2-7	NA	TGTGCCAGCTCACTACCGGGACAGGGATTCTACGAGCAGTACTTC	CASSLPGQGFYEQYF
NA	TRBV9	TRBJ1-2	NA	TGTGCCAGCAGCTTCAGCGGATCTAACTATGGCTACACCTTC	CASSFSGSNYGYTF
TRBD2	TRBV3-1/TRBV3-2	TRBJ2-3	NA	TGTGCCAGCAGCCAAGGGCGGGAGGGTGATACGCAGTATTTT	CASSQGREGDTQYF
NA	TRBV28	TRBJ1-5	NA	TGTGCCAGCAGCCATAATCAGCCCCAGCATTTT	CASSHNQPQHF
NA	TRBV12-3/TRBV12-4	TRBJ2-7	once	TGTGCCAGCAGTTCGGAGGGTGGAGAGCAGTACTTC	CASSSEGGEQYF
NA	TRBV2	TRBJ1-5	NA	TGTGCCAGCAGTGCGAATCAGCCCCAGCATTTT	CASSANQPQHF
TRBD1	TRBV18	TRBJ1-4	NA	TGTGCCAGCTCAAGGACAGGGCGGAGGGAAAATGAAAAACTGTTTTTT	CASSRTGRRENEKLFF
NA	TRBV6-1	TRBJ1-2	NA	TGTGCCAGCAGTGATTCGGGGGGGGGCTATTATGGCTACACCTTC	CASSDSGGGYYGYTF
NA	TRBV3-1/TRBV3-2	TRBJ1-1	NA	TGTGCCAGCAGCCAGGCACGGGGGTTCACTGAAGCTTTCTTT	CASSQARGFTEAFF
NA	TRBV24-1	TRBJ2-1	once	TGTGCCACCAGTGCGCAGGGGAAAAATGAGCAGTTCTTC	CATSAQGKNEQFF
TRBD1	TRBV6-6	TRBJ2-1	NA	TGTGCCAGCAGTTACTCCGGGACAGGGGGCAATGAGCAGTTCTTC	CASSYSGTGGNEQFF
NA	TRBV5-6	TRBJ1-2	NA	TGTGCCAGCAGCCTCGGACAGATCTTCTATGGCTACACCTTC	CASSLGQIFYGYTF
NA	TRBV5-4	TRBJ2-3	NA	TGTGCCAGCAGCGTGGGACTGTTCGAAGGAGATACGCAGTATTTT	CASSVGLFEGDTQYF
TRBD1	TRBV24-1	TRBJ1-2	many	TGTGCCACCAGTGCCCGACAGGGAAGCTATGGCTACACCTTC	CATSARQGSYGYTF
NA	TRBV1	TRBJ2-3	NA	TGCACCAGCAGCCCAGCGGGGGACCTAGCGGCTATTAACACAGATACGCAGTATTTT	CTSSPAGDLAAINTDTQYF
NA	TRBV3-1/TRBV3-2	TRBJ1-2	NA	TGTGCCAGCAGCCTTGCGGAGGGCTATCGCTACACCTTC	CASSLAEGYRYTF
NA	TRBV7-3	TRBJ2-2	NA	TGTGCCAGCAGCTTCCCCCGAACGGACAGAGCGAACACCGGGGAGCTGTTTTTT	CASSFPRTDRANTGELFF
NA	TRBV15	TRBJ2-4	NA	TGTGCCACCAGCAGAGATCGAAGCGGCGGAGACATTCAGTACTTC	CATSRDRSGGDIQYF
NA	TRBV15	TRBJ1-3	once	TGTGCCACCAGCAGAGGGGGGGACTCTGGAAACACCATATATTTT	CATSRGGDSGNTIYF